This T cell receptor beta chain appears in the sequencing data of a study of blood T cell repertoires in COVID-19. Overall study context: The study drew acute and convalescent COVID-19 samples from the United States, Italy and Spain. The cDNA or gDNA used as material had been derived from T cells, B-cell-depleted T cells, or PBMCs.

The germline V gene has CDR1 GTSNPN and CDR2 SVGIG (reference sequence). V lost 0 bases and J 3 bases, leaving 12 bases between the germline ends. This CDR3 contains 14 residues. Methods used by the authors: Counts of nucleated cells, estimated from reference gene primer amplification, were obtained. Libraries were prepared by immunoSEQ multiplex PCR; TCRdb keeps only in-frame clonotypes and omits some of them. D and trimming were read from the DNA, whereas the V and J calls and clone size are those reported in that table. The sample includes about 58,000 clones, 90% seen only once; the top ten take 1.2% to 1.5%.

The sequence was obtained from a man in his 60s with acute or convalescent COVID-19. Source material: peripheral blood. The genes are TRBV30 and TRBJ2-7; tentatively, D is TRBD1 (6 bases). The CDR3 nucleotides are TGTGCCTGGAGTGTCCGGCAGGGGATCTACGAGCAGTACTTC. Translating it yields CAWSVRQGIYEQYF.